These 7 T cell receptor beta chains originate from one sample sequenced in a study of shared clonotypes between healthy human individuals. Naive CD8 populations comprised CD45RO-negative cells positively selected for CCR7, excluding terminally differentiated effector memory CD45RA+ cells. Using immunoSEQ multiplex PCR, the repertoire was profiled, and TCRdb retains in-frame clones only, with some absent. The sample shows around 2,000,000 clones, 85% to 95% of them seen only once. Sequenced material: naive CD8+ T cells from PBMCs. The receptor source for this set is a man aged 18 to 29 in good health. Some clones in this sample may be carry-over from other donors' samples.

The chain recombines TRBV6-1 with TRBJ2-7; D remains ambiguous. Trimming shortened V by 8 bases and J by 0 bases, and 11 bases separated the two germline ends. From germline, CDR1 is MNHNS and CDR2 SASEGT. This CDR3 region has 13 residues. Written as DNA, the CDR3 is TGTGCCAGCTCTGCGGCCCCCTCCTACGAGCAGTACTTC. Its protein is CASSAAPSYEQYF.

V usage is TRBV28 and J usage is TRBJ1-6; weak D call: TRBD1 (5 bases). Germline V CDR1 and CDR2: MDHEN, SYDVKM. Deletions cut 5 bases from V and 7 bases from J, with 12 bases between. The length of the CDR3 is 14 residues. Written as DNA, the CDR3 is TGTGCCAGCAGTCCCTCGACAGTCAATTCACCCCTCCACTTT. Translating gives CASSPSTVNSPLHF. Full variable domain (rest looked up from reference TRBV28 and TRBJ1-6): DVKVTQSSRYLVKRTGEKVFLECVQDMDHENMFWYRQDPGLGLRLIYFSYDVKMKEKGDIPEGYSVSREKKERFSLILESASTNQTSMYLCASSPSTVNSPLHFGNGTRLTVT.

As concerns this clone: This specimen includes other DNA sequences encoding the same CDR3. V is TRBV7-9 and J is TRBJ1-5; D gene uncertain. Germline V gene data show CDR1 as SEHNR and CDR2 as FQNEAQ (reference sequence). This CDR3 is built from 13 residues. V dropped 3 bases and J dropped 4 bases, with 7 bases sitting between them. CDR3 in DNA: TGTGCCAGCAGCTTCGGAATTAATCAGCCCCAGCATTTT. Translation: CASSFGINQPQHF.

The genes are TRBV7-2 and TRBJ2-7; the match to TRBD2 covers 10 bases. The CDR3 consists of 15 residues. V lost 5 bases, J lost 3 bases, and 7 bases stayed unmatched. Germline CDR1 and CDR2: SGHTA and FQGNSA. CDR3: CASSELAGINYEQYF. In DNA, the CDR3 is TGTGCCAGCAGCGAACTAGCGGGGATAAACTACGAGCAGTACTTC. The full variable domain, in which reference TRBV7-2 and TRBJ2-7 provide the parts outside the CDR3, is GAGVSQSPSNKVTEKGKDVELRCDPISGHTALYWYRQSLGQGLEFLIYFQGNSAPDKSGLPSDRFSAERTGGSVSTLTIQRTQQEDSAVYLCASSELAGINYEQYFGPGTRLTVT.

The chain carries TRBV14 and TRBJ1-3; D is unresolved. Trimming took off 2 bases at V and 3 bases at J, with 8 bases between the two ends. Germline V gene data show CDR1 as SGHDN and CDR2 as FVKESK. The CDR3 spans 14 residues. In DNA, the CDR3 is TGTGCCAGCAGCCAAAGAGGGCTTGGAAACACCATATATTTT. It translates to CASSQRGLGNTIYF.

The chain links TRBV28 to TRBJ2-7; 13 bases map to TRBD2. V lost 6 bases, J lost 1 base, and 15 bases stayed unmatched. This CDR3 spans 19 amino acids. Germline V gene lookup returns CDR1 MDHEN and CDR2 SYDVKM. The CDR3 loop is CASSPKLAGGPLESYEQYF. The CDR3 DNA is TGTGCCAGCAGCCCTAAACTAGCGGGAGGGCCTTTGGAATCCTACGAGCAGTACTTC. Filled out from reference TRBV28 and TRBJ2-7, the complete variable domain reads DVKVTQSSRYLVKRTGEKVFLECVQDMDHENMFWYRQDPGLGLRLIYFSYDVKMKEKGDIPEGYSVSREKKERFSLILESASTNQTSMYLCASSPKLAGGPLESYEQYFGPGTRLTVT.

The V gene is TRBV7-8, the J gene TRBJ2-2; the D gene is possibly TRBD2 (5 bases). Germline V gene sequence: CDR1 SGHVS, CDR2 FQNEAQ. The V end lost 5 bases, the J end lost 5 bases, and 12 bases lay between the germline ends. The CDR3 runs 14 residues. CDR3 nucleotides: TGTGCCAGCAGCCCACTTCGGGGAACCGGGGAGCTGTTTTTT. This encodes CASSPLRGTGELFF.